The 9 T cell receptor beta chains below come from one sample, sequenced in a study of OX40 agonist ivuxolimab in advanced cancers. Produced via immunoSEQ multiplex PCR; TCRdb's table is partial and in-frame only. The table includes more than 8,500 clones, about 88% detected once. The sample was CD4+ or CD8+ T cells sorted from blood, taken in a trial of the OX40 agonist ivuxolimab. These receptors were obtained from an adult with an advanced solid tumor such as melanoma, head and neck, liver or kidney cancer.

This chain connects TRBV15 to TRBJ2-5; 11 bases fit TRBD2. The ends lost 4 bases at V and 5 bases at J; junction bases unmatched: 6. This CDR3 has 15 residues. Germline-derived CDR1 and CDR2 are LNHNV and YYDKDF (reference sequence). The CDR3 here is CATSISTSGAETQYF. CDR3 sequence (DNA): TGTGCCACCAGCATATCGACTAGCGGGGCGGAGACCCAGTACTTC.

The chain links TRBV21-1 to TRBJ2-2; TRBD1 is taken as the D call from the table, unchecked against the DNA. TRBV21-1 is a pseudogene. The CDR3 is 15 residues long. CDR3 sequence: CASSTQPSNTGELFF. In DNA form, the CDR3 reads TGTGCCAGCAGCACACAGCCCTCGAACACCGGGGAGCTGTTTTTT.

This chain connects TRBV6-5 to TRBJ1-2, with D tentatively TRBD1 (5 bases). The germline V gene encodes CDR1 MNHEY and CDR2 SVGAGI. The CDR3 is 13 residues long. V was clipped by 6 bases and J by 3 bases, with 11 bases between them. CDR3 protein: CASSMTEDYGYTF. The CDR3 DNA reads TGTGCCAGCAGCATGACAGAGGACTATGGCTACACCTTC.

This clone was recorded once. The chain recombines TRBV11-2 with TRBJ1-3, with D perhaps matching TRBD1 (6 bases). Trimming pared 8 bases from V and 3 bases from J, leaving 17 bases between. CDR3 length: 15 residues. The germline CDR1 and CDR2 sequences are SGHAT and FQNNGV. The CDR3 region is CASPGAGARGNTIYF. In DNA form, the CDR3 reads TGTGCCAGCCCCGGGGCGGGGGCGCGTGGAAACACCATATATTTT. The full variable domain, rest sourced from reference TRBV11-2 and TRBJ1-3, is EAGVAQSPRYKIIEKRQSVAFWCNPISGHATLYWYQQILGQGPKLLIQFQNNGVVDDSQLPKDRFSAERLKGVDSTLKIQPAKLEDSAVYLCASPGAGARGNTIYFGEGSWLTVV.

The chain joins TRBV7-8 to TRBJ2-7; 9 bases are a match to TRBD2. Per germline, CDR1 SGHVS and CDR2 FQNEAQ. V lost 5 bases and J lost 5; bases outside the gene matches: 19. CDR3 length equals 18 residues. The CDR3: CASSPTRTSELRGDEQYF. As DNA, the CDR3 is TGTGCCAGCAGCCCGACCCGGACTAGCGAGCTTAGGGGGGACGAGCAGTACTTC.

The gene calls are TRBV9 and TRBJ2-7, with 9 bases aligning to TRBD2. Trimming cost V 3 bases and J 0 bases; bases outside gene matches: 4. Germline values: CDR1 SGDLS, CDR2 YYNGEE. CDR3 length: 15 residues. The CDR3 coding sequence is TGTGCCAGCAGCGAGCTAGCGGGGAGCTCCTACGAGCAGTACTTC. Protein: CASSELAGSSYEQYF.

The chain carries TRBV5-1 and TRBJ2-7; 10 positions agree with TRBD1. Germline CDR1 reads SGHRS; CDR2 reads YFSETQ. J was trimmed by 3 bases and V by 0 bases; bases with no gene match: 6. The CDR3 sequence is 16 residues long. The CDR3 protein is CASSLGVTGGIYEQYF. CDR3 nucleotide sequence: TGCGCCAGCAGCTTGGGGGTGACAGGGGGCATCTACGAGCAGTACTTC.

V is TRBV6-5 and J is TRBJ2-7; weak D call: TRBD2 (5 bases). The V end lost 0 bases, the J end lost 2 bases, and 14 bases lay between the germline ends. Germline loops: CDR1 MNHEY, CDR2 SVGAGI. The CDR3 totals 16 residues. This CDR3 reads CASSYSYGERTYEQYF. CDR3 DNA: TGTGCCAGCAGTTACTCGTACGGGGAAAGAACCTACGAGCAGTACTTC.

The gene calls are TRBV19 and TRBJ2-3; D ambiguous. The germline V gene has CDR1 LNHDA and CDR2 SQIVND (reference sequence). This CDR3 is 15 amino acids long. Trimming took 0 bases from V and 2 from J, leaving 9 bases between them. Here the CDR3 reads CASSIDQGFTDTQYF. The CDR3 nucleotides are TGTGCCAGTAGTATAGATCAAGGGTTCACAGATACGCAGTATTTT. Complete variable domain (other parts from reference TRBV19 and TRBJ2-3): DGGITQSPKYLFRKEGQNVTLSCEQNLNHDAMYWYRQDPGQGLRLIYYSQIVNDFQKGDIAEGYSVSREKKESFPLTVTSAQKNPTAFYLCASSIDQGFTDTQYFGPGTRLTVL.